The rows below give T cell receptor beta chains drawn from one sample of a study of response to subunit inactivated influenza vaccine. TCRdb used MiXCR to reprocess the RT-PCR reads, holding one entry per CDR3 protein. The sample has about 700,000 distinct CDR3 sequences, around 13% seen once. The sequences come from PBMCs from blood, collected 14 to 15 days before vaccination. These receptors all stem from a man aged 50-60 years who received an inactivated influenza vaccine. The CDR3 runs from the conserved cysteine through the conserved F or W. D genes are given only for firm matches. Clone size appears in some rows only: once, few, many, or a class for an expanded clone.

CDR3 protein: CASSLIQGARPLFF
CDR3 DNA: TGTGCCAGCAGCTTAATACAGGGGGCCCGACCCCTGTTTTTT
D gene: TRBD1
V gene: TRBV7-2
J gene: TRBJ1-4
clone size: many

CDR3 protein: CASGAPGVDGYTF
CDR3 DNA: TGTGCCAGCGGCGCCCCAGGGGTTGATGGCTACACCTTC
D gene: .
V gene: TRBV28
J gene: TRBJ1-2
clone size: .

CDR3 protein: CAIGRTASGTYNEQFF
CDR3 DNA: TGTGCCATCGGCCGTACCGCTAGCGGGACCTACAATGAGCAGTTCTTC
D gene: TRBD2
V gene: TRBV10-3
J gene: TRBJ2-1
clone size: few

CDR3 protein: CASSLRDGGELFF
CDR3 DNA: TGCGCCAGCAGCCTCCGGGACGGCGGGGAGCTGTTTTTT
D gene: .
V gene: TRBV5-1
J gene: TRBJ2-2
clone size: few

CDR3 protein: CASSVGGTQQNEQFF
CDR3 DNA: TGTGCCAGCAGCGTTGGGGGGACTCAACAAAATGAGCAGTTCTTC
D gene: .
V gene: TRBV9
J gene: TRBJ2-1
clone size: many

CDR3 protein: CSASERGSQETQYF
CDR3 DNA: TGCAGTGCTAGTGAACGGGGGTCCCAAGAGACCCAGTACTTC
D gene: .
V gene: TRBV20-1
J gene: TRBJ2-5
clone size: few

CDR3 protein: CASRMDWSTEAFF
CDR3 DNA: TGTGCCAGTAGAATGGACTGGAGCACTGAAGCTTTCTTT
D gene: .
V gene: TRBV6-2/TRBV6-3
J gene: TRBJ1-1
clone size: .

CDR3 protein: CASSSDRPSTDTQYF
CDR3 DNA: TGCGCCAGCAGTTCAGACAGGCCTAGCACAGATACGCAGTATTTT
D gene: .
V gene: TRBV5-1
J gene: TRBJ2-3
clone size: many

CDR3 protein: CASTGRKKEQYF
CDR3 DNA: TGTGCCAGCACCGGCAGAAAAAAGGAGCAGTACTTC
D gene: .
V gene: TRBV28
J gene: TRBJ2-7
clone size: few

CDR3 protein: CASSQDLGRTYNEQFF
CDR3 DNA: TGCGCCAGCAGCCAAGATCTGGGTCGGACCTACAATGAGCAGTTCTTC
D gene: .
V gene: TRBV4-1
J gene: TRBJ2-1
clone size: few

CDR3 protein: CASKAVGGFEQYF
CDR3 DNA: TGTGCCAGCAAGGCGGTGGGGGGGTTCGAGCAGTACTTC
D gene: TRBD2
V gene: TRBV27
J gene: TRBJ2-7
clone size: .

CDR3 protein: CSARDVEREGELFF
CDR3 DNA: TGCAGTGCTAGAGATGTGGAGCGGGAAGGGGAGCTGTTTTTT
D gene: TRBD2
V gene: TRBV20-1
J gene: TRBJ2-2
clone size: .

CDR3 protein: CASTSRPGGRGEQFF
CDR3 DNA: TGTGCCAGCACCTCCCGTCCAGGGGGCAGGGGGGAGCAGTTCTTC
D gene: TRBD1
V gene: TRBV7-2
J gene: TRBJ2-1
clone size: .

CDR3 protein: CASSLGTGVNQPQHF
CDR3 DNA: TGTGCCAGCAGCTTAGGGACAGGGGTCAATCAGCCCCAGCATTTT
D gene: TRBD1
V gene: TRBV7-8
J gene: TRBJ1-5
clone size: .

CDR3 protein: CASSYSGLLGEQYF
CDR3 DNA: TGTGCCAGCAGTTACTCTGGGCTCCTAGGCGAGCAGTACTTC
D gene: .
V gene: TRBV6-2/TRBV6-3
J gene: TRBJ2-7
clone size: .

CDR3 protein: CAISARGEKLFF
CDR3 DNA: TGTGCCATCAGCGCTAGGGGGGAAAAACTGTTTTTT
D gene: .
V gene: TRBV10-3
J gene: TRBJ1-4
clone size: many

CDR3 protein: CATSYSSPRGYNEQFF
CDR3 DNA: TGTGCCACCAGTTATTCCAGTCCCAGGGGTTACAATGAGCAGTTCTTC
D gene: .
V gene: TRBV24-1
J gene: TRBJ2-1
clone size: .

CDR3 protein: CASSLGQGLIQPQHF
CDR3 DNA: TGTGCCAGCAGTTTAGGGCAGGGACTGATTCAGCCCCAGCATTTT
D gene: .
V gene: TRBV12-3/TRBV12-4
J gene: TRBJ1-5
clone size: many

CDR3 protein: CSATVLTRYEQYF
CDR3 DNA: TGCAGTGCTACGGTCCTGACTAGGTACGAGCAGTACTTC
D gene: .
V gene: TRBV20-1
J gene: TRBJ2-7
clone size: few

CDR3 protein: CASGLEGLAGAGQFF
CDR3 DNA: TGTGCTAGTGGTTTGGAGGGACTAGCGGGAGCGGGGCAGTTCTTC
D gene: TRBD2
V gene: TRBV12-5
J gene: TRBJ2-1
clone size: few

CDR3 protein: CASSLDGILGANVLTF
CDR3 DNA: TGCGCCAGCAGCTTGGACGGGATTTTGGGGGCCAACGTCCTGACTTTC
D gene: .
V gene: TRBV5-1
J gene: TRBJ2-6
clone size: .

CDR3 protein: CASSEVGTGGLSTDTQYF
CDR3 DNA: TGTGCCAGCAGTGAAGTGGGGACAGGGGGCCTAAGCACAGATACGCAGTATTTT
D gene: TRBD1
V gene: TRBV2
J gene: TRBJ2-3
clone size: few

CDR3 protein: CSAPESGGRQPQHF
CDR3 DNA: TGCAGTGCCCCCGAATCAGGGGGCCGGCAGCCCCAGCATTTT
D gene: TRBD1
V gene: TRBV20-1
J gene: TRBJ1-5
clone size: .

CDR3 protein: CASSLDSGGGQPQHF
CDR3 DNA: TGCGCCAGCAGCTTGGATTCAGGGGGCGGTCAGCCCCAGCATTTT
D gene: TRBD1
V gene: TRBV5-1
J gene: TRBJ1-5
clone size: few

CDR3 protein: CSADSAFGYTF
CDR3 DNA: TGCAGTGCCGACAGCGCTTTTGGCTACACCTTC
D gene: .
V gene: TRBV20-1
J gene: TRBJ1-2
clone size: many

CDR3 protein: CSARGQFNQPQHF
CDR3 DNA: TGCAGTGCTAGAGGACAGTTCAATCAGCCCCAGCATTTT
D gene: .
V gene: TRBV20-1
J gene: TRBJ1-5
clone size: few

CDR3 protein: CASRLSASTDTQYF
CDR3 DNA: TGTGCCAGCAGGCTCTCGGCTAGCACAGATACGCAGTATTTT
D gene: .
V gene: TRBV12-3/TRBV12-4
J gene: TRBJ2-3
clone size: .

CDR3 protein: CASSPRNGYTF
CDR3 DNA: TGTGCCAGCAGCCCCAGGAATGGCTACACCTTC
D gene: .
V gene: TRBV2
J gene: TRBJ1-2
clone size: few

CDR3 protein: CASRGQGKNTEAFF
CDR3 DNA: TGTGCCAGTAGGGGACAGGGGAAGAACACTGAAGCTTTCTTT
D gene: TRBD1
V gene: TRBV19
J gene: TRBJ1-1
clone size: few

CDR3 protein: CASSDWGGTDTQYF
CDR3 DNA: TGTGCCAGCAGTGATTGGGGAGGCACAGATACGCAGTATTTT
D gene: .
V gene: TRBV2
J gene: TRBJ2-3
clone size: many

CDR3 protein: CATSRASTDTQYF
CDR3 DNA: TGTGCCACCAGCAGAGCGAGCACAGATACGCAGTATTTT
D gene: .
V gene: TRBV15
J gene: TRBJ2-3
clone size: few

CDR3 protein: CSAGVSVGVTEAFF
CDR3 DNA: TGCAGTGCTGGGGTTTCGGTGGGCGTCACTGAAGCTTTCTTT
D gene: .
V gene: TRBV20-1
J gene: TRBJ1-1
clone size: .

CDR3 protein: CASSRSQGGNQPQHF
CDR3 DNA: TGTGCCAGCAGCCGTTCCCAGGGGGGGAATCAGCCCCAGCATTTT
D gene: TRBD1
V gene: TRBV28
J gene: TRBJ1-5
clone size: many

CDR3 protein: CASSSMGQGKETQYF
CDR3 DNA: TGTGCCAGCAGCTCGATGGGACAGGGGAAAGAGACCCAGTACTTC
D gene: TRBD1
V gene: TRBV9
J gene: TRBJ2-5
clone size: .

CDR3 protein: CAWSVLQAKLAKNIQYF
CDR3 DNA: TGTGCCTGGAGTGTACTACAGGCCAAACTAGCCAAAAACATTCAGTACTTC
D gene: .
V gene: TRBV30
J gene: TRBJ2-4
clone size: .